One sample yielded the 28 T cell receptor beta chains listed below, sequenced in a study of shared clonotypes between healthy human individuals. Profiling relied on immunoSEQ multiplex PCR, and the TCRdb table lists in-frame clones only, not all of them. The table lists approximately 2.3 million clones, 85% to 95% of them singletons, with 0.35% to 0.45% in the top ten. Sequenced input: naive CD4+ T cells from PBMCs. The sample's subset: CD45RA+ positively selected. The receptors stem from a man younger than 35 in good health. Some clones in this sample may be carry-over from other donors' samples.

The V call is TRBV5-3, the J call TRBJ2-7, with 8 nucleotides matching TRBD1. Being an ORF, TRBV5-3 has a function that is uncertain. V was pared by 1 base and J by 4 bases, with 10 bases of the junction left unmatched. The CDR3 loop spans 16 amino acids. The CDR3 protein is CARSLPPQGERYEQYF. CDR3 bases: TGTGCCAGAAGCTTGCCCCCACAGGGGGAAAGGTACGAGCAGTACTTC.

The chain recombines TRBV12-5 with TRBJ2-1; no definite D call. Looked up from germline, CDR1 is LGHNT and CDR2 is FRNRAP. The CDR3 has 11 amino acids. The germline V and J ends were trimmed by 7 bases and 4 bases, with 5 bases remaining between them. The CDR3 reads CASAAYNEQFF. CDR3 bases: TGTGCTAGTGCTGCGTACAATGAGCAGTTCTTC.

The chain combines TRBV6-1 with TRBJ1-5; D not resolved. V shed 0 bases and J shed 6 bases, with 9 bases lying between them. Germline loops: CDR1 MNHNS, CDR2 SASEGT. The CDR3 has 14 amino acids. The CDR3 DNA is TGTGCCAGCAGTGAAGCGTCAAAGGGTCAGCCCCAGCATTTT. This gives the protein CASSEASKGQPQHF.

The CDR3: CASSLGQGGHNEQFF. As DNA, the CDR3 is TGTGCCAGCAGTTTAGGGCAGGGGGGGCACAATGAGCAGTTCTTC. The rearrangement uses TRBV27 and TRBJ2-1, with D perhaps TRBD1 or TRBD2 (7 bases each). CDR1 is MNHEY, CDR2 SMNVEV, per germline (reference sequence). Trimming left V 2 bases short and J 5 bases short, with 13 bases between. The CDR3 runs to 15 residues.

The gene calls are TRBV28 and TRBJ1-1; 7 bases match TRBD1. The V gene end was trimmed by 0 bases and the J gene end by 4 bases; junction bases not matched to a gene: 5. The CDR3 runs 15 residues. Per germline, CDR1 MDHEN and CDR2 SYDVKM. CDR3 bases: TGTGCCAGCAGTTTATGGGAGGGGGCGGGCACTGAAGCTTTCTTT. It is translated as CASSLWEGAGTEAFF.

This chain joins TRBV28 and TRBJ1-5; tentative D call: TRBD1 (5 bases). Trimming took off 6 bases at V and 4 bases at J, with 16 bases between the two ends. The CDR3 totals 15 residues. Germline V gives CDR1 MDHEN, CDR2 SYDVKM. CDR3 sequence reads: CASSPSQGGNQPQHF. CDR3 DNA sequence: TGTGCCAGCAGCCCTTCTCAGGGTGGGAATCAGCCCCAGCATTTT.

This clone was found a few times. The gene calls are TRBV9 and TRBJ1-1; D is uncertain. Per germline, CDR1 SGDLS and CDR2 YYNGEE. V lost 4 bases and J 0 bases, leaving 7 bases between the germline ends. This CDR3 has 13 amino acids. The CDR3 region has the DNA TGTGCCAGCAGCCCTTATGTGAACACTGAAGCTTTCTTT. This gives the protein CASSPYVNTEAFF. Full variable domain (outside the CDR3, taken from reference TRBV9 and TRBJ1-1): DSGVTQTPKHLITATGQRVTLRCSPRSGDLSVYWYQQSLDQGLQFLIQYYNGEERAKGNILERFSAQQFPDLHSELNLSSLELGDSALYFCASSPYVNTEAFFGQGTRLTVV.

This clone was observed a few times. The chain combines TRBV7-7 with TRBJ2-3, with 7 bases lining up with TRBD1. V shed 3 bases, J shed 1 base, and the junction held 4 bases outside the gene matches. The CDR3 has 15 residues. Germline V gene lookup returns CDR1 SSHAT and CDR2 FNYEAQ (reference sequence). CDR3 sequence reads: CASSLTGTGTDTQYF. The CDR3, as DNA: TGTGCCAGCAGCTTGACAGGGACCGGCACAGATACGCAGTATTTT.

This clone was counted a single time. V gene TRBV29-1 combines with J gene TRBJ1-3; TRBD1 might be the D (6 bases). Germline values: CDR1 SQVTM, CDR2 ANQGSEA. The V gene lost 3 bases and the J gene lost 3 bases, with 12 bases spanning the gap. The CDR3 loop spans 14 amino acids. CDR3 region: CSVELRGIGNTIYF. The CDR3 DNA reads as TGCAGCGTTGAGCTAAGGGGGATTGGAAACACCATATATTTT. The full variable domain, in which reference TRBV29-1 and TRBJ1-3 provide the parts outside the CDR3, is SAVISQKPSRDICQRGTSLTIQCQVDSQVTMMFWYRQQPGQSLTLIATANQGSEATYESGFVIDKFPISRPNLTFSTLTVSNMSPEDSSIYLCSVELRGIGNTIYFGEGSWLTVV.

The V and J genes are TRBV29-1 and TRBJ2-5; D is unclear. The assigned J gene may be wrong: the sequence end matches TRBJ2-7 better. CDR1 and CDR2 from the germline V gene are SQVTM and ANQGSEA. This CDR3 contains 11 residues. The CDR3 region has the DNA TGCAGCGTTGAACTTAGGAACGAGCAGTACTTC. As protein: CSVELRNEQYF.

This clone appeared a few times. The same CDR3 arises from other DNA sequences in this sample as well. The chain employs TRBV5-1 and TRBJ2-5, with D unresolved. Germline CDR1 reads SGHRS; CDR2 reads YFSETQ. The CDR3 is made up of 12 amino acids. Between the trimmed V and J ends, which lost 2 bases and 5 bases, there was a span of 7 bases. CDR3 region: CASSFPGETQYF. CDR3 coding DNA: TGCGCCAGCAGCTTCCCGGGTGAGACCCAGTACTTC.

This chain links TRBV19 with TRBJ1-4; the match to TRBD1 covers 7 bases. The CDR3 is made up of 13 amino acids. V was clipped by 5 bases and J by 6 bases; unmatched bases: 3. Germline CDR1 and CDR2: LNHDA and SQIVND (reference sequence). CDR3 in amino acids: CASSDREYEKLFF. The CDR3 DNA reads TGTGCCAGTAGTGACAGGGAGTATGAAAAACTGTTTTTT.

This sequence joins TRBV14 and TRBJ1-2; 7 bases are shared with TRBD1. CDR1 SGHDN and CDR2 FVKESK come from the germline V gene. V was pared by 0 bases and J by 7 bases, with 14 bases of the junction left unmatched. The CDR3 is 17 residues long. CDR3 bases: TGTGCCAGCAGCCAAGAAATGTGGAGAGGGGGCCGTTTTGGCTACACCTTC. This encodes CASSQEMWRGGRFGYTF.

This chain links TRBV10-3 with TRBJ2-7; D call uncertain. With 10 bases removed from V and 0 bases from J, the gap between germline ends came to 7 bases. The CDR3 length is 11 residues. Germline CDR1 and CDR2: ENHRY and SYGVKD. CDR3 sequence: CATTSSYEQYF. In DNA form, the CDR3 reads TGTGCCACAACCTCCTCCTACGAGCAGTACTTC.

The rearrangement uses TRBV7-9 and TRBJ2-7; D is ambiguous. V lost 5 bases, J lost 6 bases, and 11 bases lay in between. Germline CDR1 is SEHNR and CDR2 is FQNEAQ (reference sequence). The CDR3 spans 12 residues. CDR3 region: CASSPSPGEQYF. The CDR3 DNA reads as TGTGCCAGCAGCCCTTCACCCGGCGAGCAGTACTTC.

The chain links TRBV6-5 to TRBJ2-2; weak D call: TRBD1 (6 bases). Per the germline V gene, CDR1 is MNHEY and CDR2 is SVGAGI. The CDR3 has 14 residues. Trimming removed 6 bases from V and 2 bases from J, with 10 bases in between. CDR3 bases: TGTGCCAGCAGGTGGACAGCCAACACCGGGGAGCTGTTTTTT. Translating it yields CASRWTANTGELFF.

The V gene is TRBV2, the J gene TRBJ1-1, with D possibly being TRBD1 (5 bases). The CDR3 spans 12 residues. Germline V CDR1 and CDR2: SNHLY, FYNNEI. V was shortened by 7 bases and J by 8 bases, with 14 bases between the two germline ends. The CDR3 region has the DNA TGTGCCAGCAACGATGAGGGACGGGAAGCTTTCTTT. Protein product: CASNDEGREAFF.

V is TRBV13 and J is TRBJ2-3; 10 bases are shared with TRBD2. After removal of 5 bases from V and 0 bases from J, the junction contained 11 bases not matched to a gene. There are 18 residues in the CDR3. Germline V lookup: CDR1 PRHDT, CDR2 FYEKMQ (reference sequence). The CDR3 sequence: CASSLQRTSGTSTDTQYF. The CDR3 DNA follows: TGTGCCAGCAGCCTTCAACGGACTAGCGGTACTAGCACAGATACGCAGTATTTT.

The rearrangement joins TRBV19 to TRBJ1-5; 8 bases match TRBD1. The CDR3 totals 15 residues. The trim removed 3 bases at V and 5 bases at J, leaving 6 bases unmatched. Looked up from germline, CDR1 is LNHDA and CDR2 is SQIVND (reference sequence). The CDR3 bases are TGTGCCAGTAGTATCGAGGGACAGGACTATCAGCCCCAGCATTTT. Translating it yields CASSIEGQDYQPQHF. The full variable domain, completed using reference TRBV19 and TRBJ1-5, is DGGITQSPKYLFRKEGQNVTLSCEQNLNHDAMYWYRQDPGQGLRLIYYSQIVNDFQKGDIAEGYSVSREKKESFPLTVTSAQKNPTAFYLCASSIEGQDYQPQHFGDGTRLSIL.

V and J are TRBV7-9 and TRBJ1-2; TRBD1 matches at 9 bases. This CDR3 contains 14 residues. Germline V lookup: CDR1 SEHNR, CDR2 FQNEAQ (reference sequence). V lost 4 bases, J lost 1 base, and 1 base stayed unmatched. The DNA of the CDR3 is TGTGCCAGCAGCTCGGGACAGGGTAACTATGGCTACACCTTC. The encoded protein is CASSSGQGNYGYTF.

This rearrangement joins TRBV15 to TRBJ2-7; D unresolved. V was trimmed by 0 bases and J by 5 bases, leaving 11 bases between them. Germline V gene sequence: CDR1 LNHNV, CDR2 YYDKDF (reference sequence). The CDR3 is 14 amino acids. DNA for the CDR3: TGTGCCACCAGCAGAGATCGAAATAACCACGAGCAGTACTTC. Protein sequence: CATSRDRNNHEQYF.

The V and J genes are TRBV25-1 and TRBJ1-1; D is possibly TRBD1 (5 bases). Germline lookup yields CDR1 MGHDK and CDR2 SYGVNS. Trimming removed 6 bases from V and 2 bases from J, with 19 bases in between. The CDR3 contains 16 residues. The CDR3 is CASRDTGWGGNTEAFF. The DNA for the CDR3 is TGTGCCAGCAGGGATACTGGTTGGGGGGGTAACACTGAAGCTTTCTTT.

The CDR3 here is CASSIGPSYEQYF. The CDR3 DNA reads TGTGCCAGCAGCATCGGACCCTCCTACGAGCAGTACTTC. V is TRBV11-1 and J is TRBJ2-7; D remains ambiguous. The CDR3 has 13 amino acids. The V and J ends lost 5 bases and 0 bases respectively, with 8 bases between them. The V gene's germline CDR1 is SGHAT and CDR2 FQDESV (reference sequence). The full variable domain, completed using reference TRBV11-1 and TRBJ2-7, is EAEVAQSPRYKITEKSQAVAFWCDPISGHATLYWYRQILGQGPELLVQFQDESVVDDSQLPKDRFSAERLKGVDSTLKIQPAELGDSAMYLCASSIGPSYEQYFGPGTRLTVT.

V gene TRBV28 combines with J gene TRBJ1-4; a possible D gene is TRBD1 (5 bases). CDR3 length equals 15 residues. Looked up from germline, CDR1 is MDHEN and CDR2 is SYDVKM. V lost 5 bases, J lost 8 bases, and 18 bases lay in between. CDR3 loop: CASSPPPGGVEKLFF. As DNA, the CDR3 is TGTGCCAGCAGTCCCCCCCCCGGGGGGGTCGAAAAACTGTTTTTT. Supplemented by reference TRBV28 and TRBJ1-4, the full variable domain reads DVKVTQSSRYLVKRTGEKVFLECVQDMDHENMFWYRQDPGLGLRLIYFSYDVKMKEKGDIPEGYSVSREKKERFSLILESASTNQTSMYLCASSPPPGGVEKLFFGSGTQLSVL.

V and J are TRBV10-3 and TRBJ2-3; 8 bases align to TRBD2. The CDR3 length is 16 residues. Trimming removed 5 bases from V and 3 bases from J; junction bases left unmatched: 10. CDR1 and CDR2 from the germline V gene are ENHRY and SYGVKD. CDR3 coding DNA: TGTGCCATCAGTCCCCATTCGGGAGGGCCGACAGATACGCAGTATTTT. It yields the protein CAISPHSGGPTDTQYF.

The chain has TRBV5-1 and TRBJ1-1; D possibly corresponds to TRBD1 (5 bases). Germline V gene lookup returns CDR1 SGHRS and CDR2 YFSETQ. CDR3 size: 13 residues. Trimming removed 4 bases from V and 6 bases from J, with 13 bases in between. CDR3 sequence reads: CASSPLSGPEAFF. The CDR3 DNA follows: TGCGCCAGCAGCCCCCTCTCAGGGCCTGAAGCTTTCTTT.

The rearrangement uses TRBV7-3 and TRBJ1-2, with D possibly TRBD1 on 6 matching bases. The CDR3 loop spans 13 amino acids. The germline V gene encodes CDR1 SGHTA and CDR2 FQGTGA. With 4 bases removed from V and 6 bases from J, the gap between germline ends came to 12 bases. The chain's CDR3 is CASSYGGLNGYTF. In DNA form, the CDR3 reads TGTGCCAGCAGCTACGGGGGGCTAAATGGCTACACCTTC.

In its sample, this clone was seen once. In DNA, the CDR3 is TGTGCCACCAGCAGAGAGCTCCAGGGGGGCCCGACCCAGTACTTC. Translation gives CATSRELQGGPTQYF. This chain uses TRBV15 with TRBJ2-5, with D tentatively TRBD1 (7 bases). V gave up 0 bases and J gave up 7 bases, with 15 bases separating them. In germline, CDR1 is LNHNV, CDR2 YYDKDF (reference sequence). This CDR3 spans 15 amino acids.